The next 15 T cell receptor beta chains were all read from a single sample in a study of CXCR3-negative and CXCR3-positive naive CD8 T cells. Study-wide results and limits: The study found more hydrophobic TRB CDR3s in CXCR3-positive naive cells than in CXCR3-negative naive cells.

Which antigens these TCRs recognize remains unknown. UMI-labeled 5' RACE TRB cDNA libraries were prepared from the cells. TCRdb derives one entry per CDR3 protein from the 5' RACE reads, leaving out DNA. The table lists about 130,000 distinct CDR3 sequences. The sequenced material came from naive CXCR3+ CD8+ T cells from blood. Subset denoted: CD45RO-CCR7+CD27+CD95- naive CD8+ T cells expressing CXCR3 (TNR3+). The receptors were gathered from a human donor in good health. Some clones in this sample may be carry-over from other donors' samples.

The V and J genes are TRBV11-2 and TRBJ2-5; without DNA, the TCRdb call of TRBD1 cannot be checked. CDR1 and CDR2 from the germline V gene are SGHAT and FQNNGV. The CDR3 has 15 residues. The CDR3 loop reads CASTRGTGQQETQYF. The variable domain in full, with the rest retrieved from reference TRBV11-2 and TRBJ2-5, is EAGVAQSPRYKIIEKRQSVAFWCNPISGHATLYWYQQILGQGPKLLIQFQNNGVVDDSQLPKDRFSAERLKGVDSTLKIQPAKLEDSAVYLCASTRGTGQQETQYFGPGTRLLVL.

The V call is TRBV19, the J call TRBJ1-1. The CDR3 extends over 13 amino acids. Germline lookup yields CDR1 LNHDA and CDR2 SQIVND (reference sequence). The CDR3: CASSIVRGSEAFF. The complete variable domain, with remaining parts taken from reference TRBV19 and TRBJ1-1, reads DGGITQSPKYLFRKEGQNVTLSCEQNLNHDAMYWYRQDPGQGLRLIYYSQIVNDFQKGDIAEGYSVSREKKESFPLTVTSAQKNPTAFYLCASSIVRGSEAFFGQGTRLTVV.

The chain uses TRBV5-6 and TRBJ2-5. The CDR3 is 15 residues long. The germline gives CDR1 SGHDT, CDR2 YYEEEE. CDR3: CASSLTPGTQETQYF.

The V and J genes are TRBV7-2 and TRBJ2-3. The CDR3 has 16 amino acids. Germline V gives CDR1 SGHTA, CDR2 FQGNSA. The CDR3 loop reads CASSLALGFGADTQYF.

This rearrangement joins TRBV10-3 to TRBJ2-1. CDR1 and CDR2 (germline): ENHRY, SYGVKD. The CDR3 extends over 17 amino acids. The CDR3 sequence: CAISESALPDLYNEQFF.

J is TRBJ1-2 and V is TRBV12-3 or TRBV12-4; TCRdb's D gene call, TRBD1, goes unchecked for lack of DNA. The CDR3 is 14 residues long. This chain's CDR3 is CASSFSGTSDGYTF.

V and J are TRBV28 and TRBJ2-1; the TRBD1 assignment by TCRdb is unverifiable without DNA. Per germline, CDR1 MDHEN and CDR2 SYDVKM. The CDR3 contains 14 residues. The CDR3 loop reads CATLRDRGRDEQFF.

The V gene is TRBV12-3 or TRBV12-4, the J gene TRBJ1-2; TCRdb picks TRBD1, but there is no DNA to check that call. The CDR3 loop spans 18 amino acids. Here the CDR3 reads CASGTPRLDGVVNYGYTF.

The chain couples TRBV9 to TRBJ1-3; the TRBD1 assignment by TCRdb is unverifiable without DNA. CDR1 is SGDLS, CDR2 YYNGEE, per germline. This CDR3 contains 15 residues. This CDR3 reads CASSGGQNGGNTIYF.

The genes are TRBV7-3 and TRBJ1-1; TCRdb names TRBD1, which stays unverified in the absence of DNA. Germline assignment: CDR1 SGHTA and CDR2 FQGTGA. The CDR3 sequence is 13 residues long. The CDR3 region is CASRGTGSTEAFF.

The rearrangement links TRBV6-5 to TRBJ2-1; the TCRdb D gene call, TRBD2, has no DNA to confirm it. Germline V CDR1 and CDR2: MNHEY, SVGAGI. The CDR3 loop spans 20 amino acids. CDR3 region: CASSHTRLAGGPGAENEQFF.

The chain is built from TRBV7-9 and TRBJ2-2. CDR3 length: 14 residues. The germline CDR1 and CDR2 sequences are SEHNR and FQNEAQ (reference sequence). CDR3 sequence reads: CASSLPDLTGELFF.

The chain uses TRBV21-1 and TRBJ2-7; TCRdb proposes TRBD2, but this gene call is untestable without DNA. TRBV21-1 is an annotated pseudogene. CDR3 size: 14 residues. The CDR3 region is CASHRREPNYEQYF.

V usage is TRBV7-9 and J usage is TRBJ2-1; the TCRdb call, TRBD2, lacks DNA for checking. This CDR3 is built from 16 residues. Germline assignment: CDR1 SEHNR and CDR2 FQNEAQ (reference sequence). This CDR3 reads CASSFPSGRAYNEQFF.

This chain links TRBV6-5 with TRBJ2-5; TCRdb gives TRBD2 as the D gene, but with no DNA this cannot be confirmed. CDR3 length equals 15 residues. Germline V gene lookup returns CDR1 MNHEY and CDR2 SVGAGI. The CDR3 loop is CASSFTSGNQETQYF.